This T cell receptor (beta chain) was recovered during a study of shared clonotypes between healthy human individuals. Produced via immunoSEQ multiplex PCR; TCRdb's table is partial and in-frame only. The sample lists 980,000 or so clones, about three quarters seen once, with nearly 1.5% in the top ten. Regarding this clone: At the DNA level, this CDR3 is encoded by other sequences in the same sample as well.

V was trimmed by 5 bases and J by 0 bases, leaving 5 bases between them. The CDR3 extends over 12 amino acids. The germline V gene encodes CDR1 SGHTA and CDR2 FQGNSA. The source material was memory CD4+ T cells sorted from blood. Subset: CD45RA-negative fraction. The rearrangement uses TRBV7-2 and TRBJ2-7; D gene uncertain. This TCR derives from a man younger than 35 in good health. CDR3 DNA: TGTGCCAGCAGCGCTAGCTCCTACGAGCAGTACTTC. Translated, it gives CASSASSYEQYF.